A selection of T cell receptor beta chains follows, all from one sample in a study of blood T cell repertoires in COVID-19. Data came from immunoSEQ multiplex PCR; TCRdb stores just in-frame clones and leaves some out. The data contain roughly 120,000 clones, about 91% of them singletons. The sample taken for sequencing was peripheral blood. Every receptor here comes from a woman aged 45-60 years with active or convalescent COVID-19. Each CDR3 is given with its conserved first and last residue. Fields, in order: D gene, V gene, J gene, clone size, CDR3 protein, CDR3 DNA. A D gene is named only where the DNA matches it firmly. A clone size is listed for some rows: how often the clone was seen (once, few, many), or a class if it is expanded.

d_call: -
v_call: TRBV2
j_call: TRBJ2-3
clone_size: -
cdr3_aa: CASRFTVSDTQYF
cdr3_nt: TGTGCCAGCAGATTTACAGTCTCAGATACGCAGTATTTT

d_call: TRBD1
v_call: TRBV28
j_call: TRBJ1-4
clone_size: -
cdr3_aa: CASSSGLDRQLFF
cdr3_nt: TGTGCCAGCAGTTCGGGACTGGACAGGCAACTGTTTTTT

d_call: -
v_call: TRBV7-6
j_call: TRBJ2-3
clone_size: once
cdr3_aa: CASSLGSGYTDTQYF
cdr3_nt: TGTGCCAGCAGCTTGGGGAGTGGTTACACAGATACGCAGTATTTT

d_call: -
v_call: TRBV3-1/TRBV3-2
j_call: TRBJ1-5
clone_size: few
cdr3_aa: CASSEEARLHEYSNQPQHF
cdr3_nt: TGTGCCAGCAGCGAAGAAGCCAGGCTACACGAATATAGCAATCAGCCCCAGCATTTT

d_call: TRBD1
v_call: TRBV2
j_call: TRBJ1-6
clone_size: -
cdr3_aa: CASILQGAENSPLHF
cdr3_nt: TGTGCCAGCATTCTCCAGGGGGCGGAAAATTCACCCCTCCACTTT

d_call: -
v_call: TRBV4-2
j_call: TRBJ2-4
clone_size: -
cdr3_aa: CASSPAGGINIQYF
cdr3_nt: TGTGCCAGCAGCCCAGCCGGAGGGATAAACATTCAGTACTTC

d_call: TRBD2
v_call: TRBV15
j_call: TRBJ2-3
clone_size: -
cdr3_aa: CATSRTSGDTDTQYF
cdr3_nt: TGTGCCACCAGCAGGACTAGCGGGGACACAGATACGCAGTATTTT

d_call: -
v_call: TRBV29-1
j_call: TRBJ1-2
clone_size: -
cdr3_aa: CSARTDHYGYTF
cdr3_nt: TGCAGCGCTCGGACAGATCATTATGGCTACACCTTC

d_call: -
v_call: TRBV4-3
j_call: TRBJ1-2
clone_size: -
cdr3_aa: CASSQGPGGVGFYGYTF
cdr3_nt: TGCGCCAGCAGCCAAGGGCCGGGGGGGGTAGGCTTCTATGGCTACACCTTC

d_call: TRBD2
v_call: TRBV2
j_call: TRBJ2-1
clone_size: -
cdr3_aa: CASIMTSGSLNEQFF
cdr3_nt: TGTGCCAGCATAATGACTAGCGGGAGCCTCAATGAGCAGTTCTTC

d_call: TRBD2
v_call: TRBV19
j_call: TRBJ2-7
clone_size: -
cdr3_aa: CASSIGPTTSGQYEQYF
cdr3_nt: TGTGCCAGTAGTATAGGTCCCACGACTAGCGGGCAATACGAGCAGTACTTC

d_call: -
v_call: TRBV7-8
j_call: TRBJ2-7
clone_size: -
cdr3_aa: CASSSRALSYEQYF
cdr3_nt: TGTGCCAGCAGCTCCAGGGCCCTCTCCTACGAGCAGTACTTC

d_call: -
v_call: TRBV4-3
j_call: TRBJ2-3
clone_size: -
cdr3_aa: CAQSPGGPSDTQYF
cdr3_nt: TGCGCCCAATCACCCGGGGGGCCTTCAGATACGCAGTATTTT

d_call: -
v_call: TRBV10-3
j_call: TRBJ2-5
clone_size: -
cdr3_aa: CAISESKGAQETQYF
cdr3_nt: TGTGCCATCAGTGAGTCTAAAGGGGCCCAAGAGACCCAGTACTTC

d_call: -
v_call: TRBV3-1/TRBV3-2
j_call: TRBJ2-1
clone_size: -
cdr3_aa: CASTGDFSYNEQFF
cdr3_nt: TGTGCCAGCACGGGGGATTTCTCCTACAATGAGCAGTTCTTC

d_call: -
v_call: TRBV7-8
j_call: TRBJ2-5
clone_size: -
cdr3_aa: CASSPFSETQYF
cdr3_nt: TGTGCCAGCAGCCCATTTTCAGAGACCCAGTACTTC

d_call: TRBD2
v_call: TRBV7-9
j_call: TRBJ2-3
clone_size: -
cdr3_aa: CASSLGSGRVDTQYF
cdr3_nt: TGTGCCAGCAGCTTAGGTAGCGGGCGCGTAGATACGCAGTATTTT

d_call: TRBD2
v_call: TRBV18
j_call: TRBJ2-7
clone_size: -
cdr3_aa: CASSGSAGGGNEQYF
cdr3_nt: TGTGCCAGCTCGGGATCTGCGGGAGGAGGGAACGAGCAGTACTTC

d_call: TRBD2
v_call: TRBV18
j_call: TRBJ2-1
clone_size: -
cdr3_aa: CASLLAGGRNEQFF
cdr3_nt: TGTGCCAGCTTGCTAGCGGGAGGTAGGAATGAGCAGTTCTTC

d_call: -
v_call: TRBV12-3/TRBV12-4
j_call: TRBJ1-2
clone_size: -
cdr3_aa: CASSGTDSGYTF
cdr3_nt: TGTGCCAGCAGTGGAACGGACAGCGGCTACACCTTC

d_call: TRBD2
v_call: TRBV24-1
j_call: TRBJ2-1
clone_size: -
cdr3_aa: CATSERESYNEQFF
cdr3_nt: TGTGCCACCAGTGAGCGGGAGTCATACAATGAGCAGTTCTTC

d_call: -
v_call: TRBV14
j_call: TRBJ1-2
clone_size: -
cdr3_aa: CASSQVSSYGYTF
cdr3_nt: TGTGCCAGCAGCCAAGTCTCCAGTTATGGCTACACCTTC

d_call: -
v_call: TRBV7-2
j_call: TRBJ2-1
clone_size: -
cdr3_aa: CASSPSQAAHNEQFF
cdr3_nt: TGTGCCAGCAGCCCAAGTCAAGCGGCTCACAATGAGCAGTTCTTC

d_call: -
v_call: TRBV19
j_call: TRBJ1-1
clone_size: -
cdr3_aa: CASSARGTEAFF
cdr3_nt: TGTGCCAGTAGTGCCAGGGGTACTGAAGCTTTCTTT

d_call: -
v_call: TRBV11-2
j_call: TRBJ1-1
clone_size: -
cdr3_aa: CASSPRGFEAFF
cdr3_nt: TGTGCCAGCAGCCCCAGGGGATTTGAAGCTTTCTTT

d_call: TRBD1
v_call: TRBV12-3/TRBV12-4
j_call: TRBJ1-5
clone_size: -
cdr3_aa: CASSRDRAQPQHF
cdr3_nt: TGTGCCAGCAGTAGGGACAGAGCTCAGCCCCAGCATTTT

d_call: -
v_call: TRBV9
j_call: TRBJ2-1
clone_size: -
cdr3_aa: CASSVGGDHVF
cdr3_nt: TGTGCCAGCAGCGTAGGCGGGGATCACGTCTTC

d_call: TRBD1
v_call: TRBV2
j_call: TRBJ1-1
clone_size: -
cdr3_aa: CASSSDRGWTEAFF
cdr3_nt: TGTGCCAGCAGTTCGGACAGGGGTTGGACTGAAGCTTTCTTT

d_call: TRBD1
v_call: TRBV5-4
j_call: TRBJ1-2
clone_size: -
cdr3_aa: CASSLTGAATYGYTF
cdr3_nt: TGTGCCAGCAGCTTGACAGGGGCGGCAACCTATGGCTACACCTTC

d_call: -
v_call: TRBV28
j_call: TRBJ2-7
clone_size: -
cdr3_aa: CASSPIGLPPETDFSYEQYF
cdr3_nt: TGTGCCAGCAGTCCGATCGGATTACCTCCCGAAACTGACTTCTCCTACGAGCAGTACTTC